Given below is one TCR beta chain in context. The data derive from a study of OX40 agonist ivuxolimab in advanced cancers. Between the trimmed V and J ends, which lost 4 bases and 5 bases, there was a span of 14 bases. CDR1 is MNHNS and CDR2 is SASEGT in the germline V gene. This CDR3 has 15 amino acids. Clones were sequenced by immunoSEQ multiplex PCR, and TCRdb holds only the in-frame ones, with some missing. The profile shows more than 95,000 clones, over 85% of them singletons. The receptor's source is an adult with an advanced solid tumor such as melanoma, head and neck, liver or kidney cancer. The chain uses TRBV6-1 and TRBJ1-4, with D perhaps matching TRBD1 (6 bases). The source material was CD4+ or CD8+ T cells sorted from blood, sampled in a trial of the OX40 agonist ivuxolimab. CDR3 in DNA: TGTGCCAGCAGTGCAACAGGGAGCCAGAATGAAAAACTGTTTTTT. Translated: CASSATGSQNEKLFF.